This TCR beta chain was recorded in a study of cytomegalovirus exposure and HLA in healthy donors. Study-level points and caveats: As was reported, the HLA-A and HLA-B alleles of most subjects were accurately predicted from TCR beta sequences. In a later analysis, DRB1 alleles had the most associated TCRs; HLA-C alleles the fewest. Analysis was performed later, and it showed HLA-associated TCR beta chains to be more clonally expanded than equally common others.

Turning to this clone: Its target is unknown.

This CDR3 contains 19 residues. The germline V gene encodes CDR1 SGHNT and CDR2 YYREEE (reference sequence). V trimming: 4 bases; J trimming: 11 bases; junction bases outside the gene matches: 27. PCR involved 60 Vbeta and 13 Jbeta primers. Assay used: immunoSEQ multiplex PCR; TCRdb lists only in-frame clones, some missing. This table has roughly 150,000 clones, 82% appearing once. V gene TRBV5-4 combines with J gene TRBJ1-1, with TRBD1 matching 9 bases. The receptor comes from a male donor in good health and CMV-seropositive. Sequences were obtained from PBMCs. CDR3 bases: TGTGCCAGCAGCGCAACTCGTTCCGGGACAGGGAGATCCACCGGACGGGCTTTCTTT. It specifies CASSATRSGTGRSTGRAFF.